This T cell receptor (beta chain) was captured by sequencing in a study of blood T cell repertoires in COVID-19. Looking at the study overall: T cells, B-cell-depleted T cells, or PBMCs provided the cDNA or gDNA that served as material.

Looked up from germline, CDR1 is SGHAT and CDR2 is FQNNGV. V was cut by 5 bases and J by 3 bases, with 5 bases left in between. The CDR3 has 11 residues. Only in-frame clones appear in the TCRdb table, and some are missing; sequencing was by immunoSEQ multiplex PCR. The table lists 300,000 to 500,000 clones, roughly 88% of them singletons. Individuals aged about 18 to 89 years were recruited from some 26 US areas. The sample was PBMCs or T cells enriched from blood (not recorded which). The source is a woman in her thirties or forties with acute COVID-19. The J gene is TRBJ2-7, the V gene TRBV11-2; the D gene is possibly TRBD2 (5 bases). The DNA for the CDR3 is TGTGCCAGCAGCCGGGACTACGAGCAGTACTTC. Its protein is CASSRDYEQYF.